One sample yielded the 27 T cell receptor beta chains listed below, sequenced in a study of T cell repertoires in cytomegalovirus infection. TCRdb reprocessed the reads with MiXCR, giving one entry per CDR3 protein. Here the sample spans fewer than 200,000 distinct CDR3 sequences, approximately 14% being singletons. The specimen sequenced was PBMCs. Receptors were obtained from a human donor in good health (CMV status not recorded). Some clones in this sample may be carry-over from other donors' samples.

There are a few counts of this clonotype. This sequence joins TRBV5-6 and TRBJ2-1; 14 positions match TRBD2. The CDR3 totals 16 residues. V lost 3 bases to trimming and J lost 4 bases; unmatched junction nucleotides: 3. CDR1 SGHDT and CDR2 YYEEEE come from the germline V gene. CDR3 bases: TGTGCCAGCAGCTGGGGGACTAGCGGGAGATACAATGAGCAGTTCTTC. This gives the protein CASSWGTSGRYNEQFF.

This chain's CDR3 is CASSGGRGNYGYTF. CDR3 in DNA: TGTGCCAGCAGTGGGGGCCGGGGGAACTATGGCTACACCTTC. The chain joins TRBV25-1 to TRBJ1-2; weak D call: TRBD1 (5 bases). The CDR3 consists of 14 residues. V was trimmed by 4 bases and J by 2 bases, leaving 11 bases between them. CDR1 is MGHDK and CDR2 is SYGVNS in the germline V gene.

DNA for the CDR3: TGCAGCGTGGGACAGGCTTGGACCGGGGAGCTGTTTTTT. It yields the protein CSVGQAWTGELFF. The gene calls are TRBV29-1 and TRBJ2-2, with TRBD1 matching over 8 bases. The V and J ends lost 6 bases and 5 bases, in that order; junction bases with no gene match: 5. Germline lookup yields CDR1 SQVTM and CDR2 ANQGSEA. The CDR3 runs 13 residues.

This clonotype was observed many times. V gene TRBV7-2 combines with J gene TRBJ2-3; D call uncertain. Trimming shortened V by 5 bases and J by 0 bases, and 15 bases separated the two germline ends. Germline CDR1 SGHTA, CDR2 FQGNSA. CDR3 length: 16 amino acids. The CDR3 protein is CASSPWAVTSTDTQYF. For the CDR3, the DNA is TGTGCCAGCAGCCCCTGGGCGGTCACAAGCACAGATACGCAGTATTTT.

This clonotype was counted ten times or more. The chain combines TRBV11-2 with TRBJ2-5; D might be TRBD2 (5 bases). Germline V gene sequence: CDR1 SGHAT, CDR2 FQNNGV. CDR3 length: 15 amino acids. Trimming stripped 0 bases from V and 9 bases from J, with 17 bases between. CDR3 sequence reads: CASSLDWAGGVAQYF. DNA for the CDR3: TGTGCCAGCAGCTTAGATTGGGCAGGAGGAGTGGCCCAGTACTTC. The full variable domain, with the rest looked up from reference TRBV11-2 and TRBJ2-5, is EAGVAQSPRYKIIEKRQSVAFWCNPISGHATLYWYQQILGQGPKLLIQFQNNGVVDDSQLPKDRFSAERLKGVDSTLKIQPAKLEDSAVYLCASSLDWAGGVAQYFGPGTRLLVL.

This clonotype came up a few times. J is TRBJ2-1 and V is TRBV7-9; 8 bases fit TRBD2. Germline V gives CDR1 SEHNR, CDR2 FQNEAQ (reference sequence). The CDR3 totals 15 residues. The V segment lost 5 bases and the J segment 4 bases; nucleotides outside the gene matches: 7. The CDR3 is CASSERERAYNEQFF. The CDR3 DNA reads TGTGCCAGCAGCGAGCGGGAGCGAGCGTACAATGAGCAGTTCTTC.

V usage is TRBV19 and J usage is TRBJ2-7; a possible D gene is TRBD1 (6 bases). This CDR3 has 14 amino acids. The germline gives CDR1 LNHDA, CDR2 SQIVND (reference sequence). Trimming stripped 0 bases from V and 3 bases from J, with 9 bases between. The CDR3 sequence: CASSIERGSYEQYF. CDR3 sequence (DNA): TGTGCCAGTAGTATAGAAAGGGGGAGCTACGAGCAGTACTTC.

The chain has TRBV14 and TRBJ1-1; 7 bases are shared with TRBD1. The CDR3 runs to 18 residues. The trim removed 0 bases at V and 2 bases at J, leaving 12 bases unmatched. Germline CDR1 and CDR2: SGHDN and FVKESK. In DNA form, the CDR3 reads TGTGCCAGCAGCCAAGACTTTTATCGTCCAGGGGGAAACACTGAAGCTTTCTTT. Encoded protein: CASSQDFYRPGGNTEAFF. The variable domain in full, completed from reference TRBV14 and TRBJ1-1, reads EAGVTQFPSHSVIEKGQTVTLRCDPISGHDNLYWYRRVMGKEIKFLLHFVKESKQDESGMPNNRFLAERTGGTYSTLKVQPAELEDSGVYFCASSQDFYRPGGNTEAFFGQGTRLTVV.

This clonotype was counted a few times. J is TRBJ1-2 and V is TRBV29-1, with unresolved D. Germline V lookup: CDR1 SQVTM, CDR2 ANQGSEA. Trimming stripped 7 bases from V and 2 bases from J, with 11 bases between. The CDR3 spans 12 residues. CDR3 sequence: CSAHIRNYGYTF. CDR3 nucleotide sequence: TGCAGCGCTCATATTAGGAACTATGGCTACACCTTC. Complete variable domain (other parts from reference TRBV29-1 and TRBJ1-2): SAVISQKPSRDICQRGTSLTIQCQVDSQVTMMFWYRQQPGQSLTLIATANQGSEATYESGFVIDKFPISRPNLTFSTLTVSNMSPEDSSIYLCSAHIRNYGYTFGSGTRLTVV.

The table lists this clonotype with many counts. The rearrangement uses TRBV7-9 and TRBJ1-1; 7 nucleotides align to TRBD1. CDR3 length: 18 residues. V lost 6 bases and J lost 3; bases outside the gene matches: 19. Germline loops: CDR1 SEHNR, CDR2 FQNEAQ (reference sequence). The CDR3 region is CASSFRKGDRVMDTEAFF. The CDR3 bases are TGTGCCAGCAGTTTTAGGAAGGGCGACAGGGTAATGGACACTGAAGCTTTCTTT.

The V call is TRBV10-3, the J call TRBJ2-2; possibly TRBD1 or TRBD2 for D (6 bases each). This CDR3 is 21 amino acids long. Germline CDR1 ENHRY, CDR2 SYGVKD. Trimming pared 0 bases from V and 0 bases from J, leaving 23 bases between. The chain's CDR3 is CAISESWPSKGGVTNTGELFF. The CDR3 bases are TGTGCCATCAGTGAGTCGTGGCCCTCCAAGGGGGGAGTAACGAACACCGGGGAGCTGTTTTTT.

This clonotype appeared many times. V is TRBV10-2 and J is TRBJ2-2; TRBD2 agrees at 9 bases. This CDR3 spans 16 amino acids. The trim removed 2 bases at V and 4 bases at J, leaving 5 bases unmatched. Germline CDR1 reads WSHSY; CDR2 reads SAAADI. In DNA, the CDR3 is TGCGCCAGCAGTGAGACGCGGACTAGCGTCACCGGGGAGCTGTTTTTT. This gives the protein CASSETRTSVTGELFF.

The chain employs TRBV7-3 and TRBJ2-2; D gene unclear. Per germline, CDR1 SGHTA and CDR2 FQGTGA. Trimming took 1 base from V and 0 from J, leaving 6 bases between them. The length of the CDR3 is 15 residues. The CDR3 reads CASSLNPANTGELFF. Written as DNA, the CDR3 is TGTGCCAGCAGCTTAAACCCTGCGAACACCGGGGAGCTGTTTTTT. The full variable domain, with the rest looked up from reference TRBV7-3 and TRBJ2-2, is GAGVSQTPSNKVTEKGKYVELRCDPISGHTALYWYRQSLGQGPEFLIYFQGTGAADDSGLPNDRFFAVRPEGSVSTLKIQRTERGDSAVYLCASSLNPANTGELFFGEGSRLTVL.

There are many counts of this clonotype. The chain employs TRBV7-2 and TRBJ1-4; D unresolved. The germline gives CDR1 SGHTA, CDR2 FQGNSA. CDR3 length: 15 residues. Deletions cut 1 base from V and 2 bases from J, with 8 bases between. CDR3 nucleotides: TGTGCCAGCAGCTTAGGAGGGAGCACTAATGAAAAACTGTTTTTT. Amino acid sequence: CASSLGGSTNEKLFF.

This clonotype was seen a few times. The chain combines TRBV7-8 with TRBJ1-2; unclear D gene. Germline V gives CDR1 SGHVS, CDR2 FQNEAQ. This CDR3 region has 16 residues. The V end was cut by 1 base, the J end by 4 bases, with 16 bases between. CDR3 protein: CASSLVRGSPLYGYTF. In DNA form, the CDR3 reads TGTGCCAGCAGCTTAGTGCGGGGATCCCCTCTCTATGGCTACACCTTC.

This clonotype was counted ten times or more. Here the CDR3 reads CASSGQGLVTDEQFF. The CDR3 region has the DNA TGTGCCAGCAGCGGGCAGGGACTAGTCACCGATGAGCAGTTCTTC. The V gene is TRBV7-3, the J gene TRBJ2-1; 8 nucleotides match TRBD2. The germline V gene has CDR1 SGHTA and CDR2 FQGTGA. Trimming at V came to 5 bases and at J to 8 bases, leaving 11 bases not matched to a gene. The CDR3 contains 15 residues. The variable domain in full, completed from reference TRBV7-3 and TRBJ2-1, reads GAGVSQTPSNKVTEKGKYVELRCDPISGHTALYWYRQSLGQGPEFLIYFQGTGAADDSGLPNDRFFAVRPEGSVSTLKIQRTERGDSAVYLCASSGQGLVTDEQFFGPGTRLTVL.

Many counts were recorded for this clonotype. J is TRBJ2-2 and V is TRBV12-3 or TRBV12-4, with TRBD1 matching 9 bases. This CDR3 comprises 16 residues. J was trimmed by 4 bases and V by 5 bases; bases with no gene match: 8. CDR3 loop: CASSRTGTGLTGELFF. For the CDR3, the DNA is TGTGCCAGCAGTCGCACCGGGACAGGGCTCACCGGGGAGCTGTTTTTT.

In this sample, this clonotype turned up a few times. V usage is TRBV7-3 and J usage is TRBJ2-1, with 10 bases matching TRBD1. After removal of 2 bases from V and 7 bases from J, the junction contained 8 bases not matched to a gene. The CDR3 has 16 amino acids. In germline, CDR1 is SGHTA, CDR2 FQGTGA. The CDR3 DNA reads TGTGCCAGCAGCTTAGAGGGGACAGGGGCCGGGAATGAGCAGTTCTTC. Residues: CASSLEGTGAGNEQFF. Combining the CDR3 with reference TRBV7-3 and TRBJ2-1 gives the whole variable domain GAGVSQTPSNKVTEKGKYVELRCDPISGHTALYWYRQSLGQGPEFLIYFQGTGAADDSGLPNDRFFAVRPEGSVSTLKIQRTERGDSAVYLCASSLEGTGAGNEQFFGPGTRLTVL.

The V call is TRBV12-3 or TRBV12-4, the J call TRBJ2-1; 10 positions agree with TRBD1. CDR3 length: 18 residues. The ends lost 6 bases at V and 0 bases at J; junction bases unmatched: 11. For the CDR3, the DNA is TGTGCCAGCAGCCCCGACAGGGGGCGGGGGGCCTCCTACAATGAGCAGTTCTTC. Protein: CASSPDRGRGASYNEQFF.

V gene TRBV7-2 combines with J gene TRBJ2-7; a possible D gene is TRBD2 (5 bases). V lost 5 bases to trimming and J lost 5 bases, with 13 bases between them. Germline V gene sequence: CDR1 SGHTA, CDR2 FQGNSA. The CDR3 extends over 13 amino acids. CDR3 in amino acids: CASSLSGNNEQYF. CDR3 bases: TGTGCCAGCAGCCTGTCCGGGAACAACGAGCAGTACTTC.

At least ten counts were recorded for this clonotype. The rearrangement uses TRBV5-6 and TRBJ2-3; D ambiguous. Germline V gives CDR1 SGHDT, CDR2 YYEEEE. V dropped 4 bases and J dropped 0 bases, with 9 bases sitting between them. The CDR3 runs to 14 residues. CDR3 loop: CASSETSSTDTQYF. The CDR3 nucleotides are TGTGCCAGCAGCGAGACCTCTAGCACAGATACGCAGTATTTT.

This clonotype showed up many times. This rearrangement joins TRBV7-6 to TRBJ2-2; D is unresolved. Looked up from germline, CDR1 is SGHVS and CDR2 is FNYEAQ. This CDR3 comprises 15 residues. The V end lost 5 bases, the J end lost 5 bases, and 15 bases lay between the germline ends. The CDR3 reads CASSPRWLLTGELFF. CDR3 bases: TGTGCCAGCAGCCCCCGGTGGCTCCTGACCGGGGAGCTGTTTTTT.

CDR3 coding DNA: TGTGCCAGCAGTGAACAAGGGGAACGCACTGAAGCTTTCTTT. Its protein is CASSEQGERTEAFF. This chain joins TRBV2 and TRBJ1-1; possibly TRBD1 for D (5 bases). V was trimmed by 2 bases and J by 4 bases, leaving 11 bases between them. Germline loops: CDR1 SNHLY, CDR2 FYNNEI. There are 14 residues in the CDR3.

This clonotype was counted ten times or more. This chain uses TRBV6-5 with TRBJ2-7; 8 nucleotides agree with TRBD1. The CDR3 is 11 residues long. Germline V gene sequence: CDR1 MNHEY, CDR2 SVGAGI. Trimming cost V 2 bases and J 10 bases; bases outside gene matches: 1. CDR3 nucleotides: TGTGCCAGCAGTTACGGACAGGGTCAGTACTTC. Protein sequence: CASSYGQGQYF.

The V and J genes are TRBV29-1 and TRBJ2-2, with 11 bases fitting TRBD2. Germline V lookup: CDR1 SQVTM, CDR2 ANQGSEA. The CDR3 consists of 13 residues. J lost 6 bases, V lost 5 bases, and 2 bases had no gene match. CDR3 loop: CSVRLAGPGELFF. The CDR3 DNA reads as TGCAGCGTTAGACTAGCGGGGCCCGGGGAGCTGTTTTTT.

The rearrangement uses TRBV6-2 or TRBV6-3 and TRBJ2-3; 9 nucleotides match TRBD2. Germline V lookup: CDR1 MNHEY, CDR2 SVGEGT. V lost 8 bases, J lost 3 bases, and 15 bases stayed unmatched. This CDR3 is built from 17 residues. The CDR3 spells CASAVHLAGERTDTQYF. The CDR3 coding sequence is TGTGCCAGCGCCGTGCATTTAGCGGGAGAGCGGACAGATACGCAGTATTTT.

This clonotype came up many times. The chain carries TRBV5-1 and TRBJ2-6, with D possibly matching TRBD1 (6 bases). V was cut by 3 bases and J by 0 bases, with 13 bases left in between. Germline V gives CDR1 SGHRS, CDR2 YFSETQ. The CDR3 length is 17 residues. The CDR3 DNA reads as TGCGCCAGCAGCTCCCGGGACATCATCTCTGGGGCCAACGTCCTGACTTTC. Amino acids: CASSSRDIISGANVLTF.